This T cell receptor beta chain stems from a study of Ad26.COV2.S vaccination and SARS-CoV-2 variants. Data came from immunoSEQ multiplex PCR; TCRdb stores just in-frame clones and leaves some out. The sample lists tens of thousands of clones, roughly 85% occurring once. This CDR3 spans 14 amino acids. The V gene lost 6 bases and the J gene lost 1 base, with 9 bases spanning the gap. Germline CDR1 KGHSH, CDR2 LQKENI. Findings and limits, study-wide: Non-spike TCR breadth did not differ much between vaccine and placebo recipients. Total responses of T cells may have been underestimated by the analyses of TCR breadth and depth. Reports say spike-specific CD8+ and CD4+ T cell responses covered substantial breadth after vaccination.

Only a few counts were recorded for this clone. Its antigen is unidentified. The chain combines TRBV18 with TRBJ2-2, with unresolved D. The sample in question was peripheral blood, obtained after recovery from COVID-19. The receptor was derived from a human donor who had recovered from COVID-19. CDR3 bases: TGTGCCAGCTCTCGGGCAGGGAACACCGGGGAGCTGTTTTTT. Its translation: CASSRAGNTGELFF.